The next 18 T cell receptor beta chains were all read from a single sample in a study of shared clonotypes between healthy human individuals. Measured with immunoSEQ multiplex PCR; TCRdb has only the in-frame clones, and not every one. The repertoire consists of 2 million to 2.5 million clones, with roughly 96% occurring once and the leading ten covering more than 0.1%. Source material: naive CD4+ T cells sorted from blood. Stated subset: CD45RA+ positively selected. These receptors came from a man between 18 and 29 years old in good health.

This clone was seen just once. V gene TRBV7-2 combines with J gene TRBJ2-3; 12 bases map to TRBD2. The junction had 9 bases not matched to a gene; V was cut back by 5 bases and J by 3 bases. The CDR3 extends over 17 amino acids. Germline CDR1 SGHTA, CDR2 FQGNSA. DNA for the CDR3: TGTGCCAGCAGCGCGTGGGGACTAGCGGGTGCAACAGATACGCAGTATTTT. Protein: CASSAWGLAGATDTQYF.

Remarks on this clone: The sample holds other DNA sequences that translate to the same CDR3. V usage is TRBV6-5 and J usage is TRBJ2-2; no clear D. The CDR3 has 13 amino acids. CDR1 is MNHEY and CDR2 is SVGAGI in the germline V gene. Trimming shortened V by 2 bases and J by 2 bases, and 3 bases separated the two germline ends. CDR3 nucleotides: TGTGCCAGCAGTTACGACAACACCGGGGAGCTGTTTTTT. Protein sequence: CASSYDNTGELFF.

The chain recombines TRBV4-1 with TRBJ1-3; no clear D. V gave up 1 base and J gave up 0 bases, with 4 bases separating them. This CDR3 comprises 14 residues. Germline loops: CDR1 MGHRA, CDR2 YSYEKL. CDR3 in DNA: TGCGCCAGCAGCCAAGCGTACTCTGGAAACACCATATATTTT. It yields the protein CASSQAYSGNTIYF.

The V and J genes are TRBV19 and TRBJ2-2, with 7 bases lining up with TRBD1. The CDR3 loop spans 13 amino acids. Germline CDR1 reads LNHDA; CDR2 reads SQIVND (reference sequence). V was clipped by 5 bases and J by 5 bases; unmatched bases: 2. Here the CDR3 reads CASSAGGTGELFF. The CDR3 nucleotides read TGTGCCAGTAGTGCAGGGGGAACCGGGGAGCTGTTTTTT.

CDR3 sequence (DNA): TGTGCCAGCAGCTTGTATTATCCCACAAGGACTTACGAGCAGTACTTC. Protein: CASSLYYPTRTYEQYF. J is TRBJ2-7 and V is TRBV5-6, with D possibly TRBD2 on 5 matching bases. This CDR3 has 16 amino acids. Trimming removed 1 base from V and 4 bases from J, with 18 bases in between. Germline lookup yields CDR1 SGHDT and CDR2 YYEEEE.

The chain has TRBV7-9 and TRBJ2-2; D perhaps matches TRBD2 (5 bases). The CDR3 is 13 amino acids. The germline CDR1 and CDR2 sequences are SEHNR and FQNEAQ (reference sequence). Trimming cost V 0 bases and J 13 bases, with 12 bases left between them. CDR3 coding DNA: TGTGCCAGCAGCTTAGCGGAGGCCGGAGTGCTGTTTTTT. Translated, it gives CASSLAEAGVLFF.

Note on this clone: Other nucleotide sequences from this sample produce the same CDR3. The DNA of the CDR3 is TGTGCCACCAGCAGGGACAGGGGCAACAATGAGCAGTTCTTC. It yields the protein CATSRDRGNNEQFF. V is TRBV15 and J is TRBJ2-1; 9 positions agree with TRBD1. The CDR3 is 14 amino acids. Germline V lookup: CDR1 LNHNV, CDR2 YYDKDF (reference sequence). Trimming removed 3 bases from V and 5 bases from J; junction bases left unmatched: 2.

About this clone itself: Distinct nucleotide sequences in the sample also encode this CDR3. The CDR3: CAWSGGNTIYF. For the CDR3, the DNA is TGTGCCTGGAGTGGAGGAAACACCATATATTTT. The chain links TRBV30 to TRBJ1-3; unclear D gene. Between the trimmed V and J ends, which lost 1 base and 4 bases, there was a span of 2 bases. This CDR3 has 11 residues. Germline V gene lookup returns CDR1 GTSNPN and CDR2 SVGIG (reference sequence).

The chain recombines TRBV7-2 with TRBJ2-3; D remains ambiguous. Germline V CDR1 and CDR2: SGHTA, FQGNSA. The CDR3 is made up of 15 amino acids. Trimming removed 0 bases at V and 2 bases at J, with 9 bases between. CDR3 in amino acids: CASSLASRFTDTQYF. The CDR3 coding sequence is TGTGCCAGCAGCTTAGCTAGCAGATTCACAGATACGCAGTATTTT.

The chain uses TRBV6-5 and TRBJ2-4, with 7 bases aligning to TRBD1. The CDR3 is 14 amino acids. Germline trimming cut 6 bases from V and 1 base from J; bases unmatched to any gene: 3. Looked up from germline, CDR1 is MNHEY and CDR2 is SVGAGI. CDR3 protein: CASSRGSAKNIQYF. CDR3 coding DNA: TGTGCCAGCAGCAGGGGGTCTGCCAAAAACATTCAGTACTTC.

In the case of this clone: Being one base from a much bigger clone, this may be a read error. J is TRBJ1-1 and V is TRBV4-2; 7 bases are a match to TRBD1. CDR1 LGHNA and CDR2 YNFKEQ come from the germline V gene. CDR3 size: 14 residues. Unmatched junction bases numbered 3, after V lost 3 bases and J lost 2 bases. The CDR3 bases are TGTGCCAGCAGCCAGGCAGGGGGTAACACTGAAGCTTTCTTT. Encoded protein: CASSQAGGNTEAFF.

The rearrangement joins TRBV18 to TRBJ2-2; D ambiguous. Germline CDR1 reads KGHSH; CDR2 reads LQKENI. The CDR3 loop spans 15 amino acids. V was trimmed by 3 bases and J by 3 bases, leaving 11 bases between them. The CDR3 loop reads CASSPSALHTGELFF. The CDR3 nucleotides are TGTGCCAGCTCACCTTCCGCGCTGCACACCGGGGAGCTGTTTTTT.

Note on this clone: The same CDR3 is also encoded by other DNA sequences in this sample. The rearrangement uses TRBV30 and TRBJ1-1, with D maybe TRBD1 (5 bases). The CDR3 has 12 residues. Germline V gene sequence: CDR1 GTSNPN, CDR2 SVGIG (reference sequence). The V end was cut by 5 bases, the J end by 1 base, with 8 bases between. The CDR3 nucleotides are TGTGCCTGGGGGAGGGGGAACACTGAAGCTTTCTTT. This gives the protein CAWGRGNTEAFF.

CDR3 amino acids: CASSLNPLAGQETQYF. The CDR3, as DNA: TGTGCCAGCAGCTTAAATCCCCTAGCGGGACAAGAGACCCAGTACTTC. This chain joins TRBV7-9 and TRBJ2-5; 9 bases are shared with TRBD2. CDR1 is SEHNR, CDR2 FQNEAQ, per germline (reference sequence). V dropped 2 bases and J dropped 2; count of bases not matched to a gene: 6. The CDR3 runs to 16 residues.

The chain has TRBV5-1 and TRBJ2-3, with 12 nucleotides matching TRBD1. Germline V lookup: CDR1 SGHRS, CDR2 YFSETQ. V lost 4 bases to trimming and J lost 9 bases; unmatched junction nucleotides: 6. The CDR3 length is 14 residues. The CDR3 DNA sequence: TGCGCCAGCAGCCAGGGACAGGGGGCTTGGACGCAGTATTTT. Its protein is CASSQGQGAWTQYF. The whole variable domain, remainder taken from reference TRBV5-1 and TRBJ2-3, is KAGVTQTPRYLIKTRGQQVTLSCSPISGHRSVSWYQQTPGQGLQFLFEYFSETQRNKGNFPGRFSGRQFSNSRSEMNVSTLELGDSALYLCASSQGQGAWTQYFGPGTRLTVL.

The rearrangement uses TRBV25-1 and TRBJ1-4; no clear D gene. The germline V and J ends were trimmed by 1 base and 4 bases, with 10 bases remaining between them. The CDR3 totals 15 residues. The germline V gene has CDR1 MGHDK and CDR2 SYGVNS. The CDR3 reads CASSEWQVINEKLFF. The CDR3 bases are TGTGCCAGCAGTGAATGGCAGGTTATTAATGAAAAACTGTTTTTT.

The chain couples TRBV6-5 to TRBJ1-2; a weak D match, TRBD1 (5 bases). The ends were cut back, 7 bases at V and 6 bases at J, with 15 bases in the middle. Germline V gene data show CDR1 as MNHEY and CDR2 as SVGAGI. CDR3 size: 13 residues. The CDR3 spells CASTPSGGHGYTF. The CDR3 DNA is TGTGCCAGCACTCCCTCGGGGGGACATGGCTACACCTTC.

The chain joins TRBV11-2 to TRBJ1-4, with 9 bases aligning to TRBD1. Per the germline V gene, CDR1 is SGHAT and CDR2 is FQNNGV. The CDR3 has 15 amino acids. Trimming cost V 1 base and J 7 bases; bases outside gene matches: 4. The CDR3 region is CASSLVTGGIEKLFF. The CDR3 DNA reads TGTGCCAGCAGCTTAGTCACAGGGGGCATTGAAAAACTGTTTTTT.